The clone carrying this T cell receptor beta chain ranks as medium-sized in terms of frequency. Antigen unknown. The CDR3 has 12 amino acids. Germline V CDR1 and CDR2: SNHLY, FYNNEI. The V and J ends lost 9 bases and 8 bases, in that order; junction bases with no gene match: 8. With 60 Vbeta and 13 Jbeta primers, the PCR was carried out. Produced via immunoSEQ multiplex PCR; TCRdb's table is partial and in-frame only. The table for this sample gives 45,000 to 60,000 clones. These data originate in a study of cytomegalovirus exposure and HLA in healthy donors. The wider study: Across around 400 genotyped donors, about 81% landed in the Caucasian-associated ancestry cluster. Notes on the study in general: It was 164 TCR beta chains that were listed as cytomegalovirus-associated. Highest at DRB1 and lowest at HLA-C, TCR association rates differed among HLA loci in a later analysis.

Material for sequencing was PBMCs. This TCR was sampled from a female donor in good health and CMV-seronegative. The V gene is TRBV2, the J gene TRBJ1-2; 8 nucleotides align to TRBD1. In nucleotides, the CDR3 is TGTGCCAGTACTTCGACAGGGGAAGGCTACACCTTC. This sequence encodes CASTSTGEGYTF.